Sequencing of this T cell receptor beta chain was carried out in a study of T cell responses to AZD1222 COVID-19 vaccine. Study-level points and caveats: Repertoires were obtained only post-peak T cell response.

The protocol was immunoSEQ multiplex PCR, while the TCRdb copy is restricted to in-frame clones and leaves out a portion. The sample has about 100,000 clones, more than 80% seen once. After removal of 4 bases from V and 8 bases from J, the junction contained 16 bases not matched to a gene. The CDR3 extends over 16 amino acids. Per germline, CDR1 SGHDT and CDR2 YYEEEE. The sample holds one count of this clone. Its antigen is unidentified. The sample here was peripheral blood, taken 28 days after the second AZD1222 dose. The sequence came from an adult who received the AZD1222 COVID-19 vaccine. This sequence joins TRBV5-6 and TRBJ1-1; 8 positions match TRBD1. This CDR3 reads CASSPQGALGRLEAFF. In nucleotides, the CDR3 is TGTGCCAGCAGCCCCCAGGGGGCCTTAGGCCGGCTCGAAGCTTTCTTT.